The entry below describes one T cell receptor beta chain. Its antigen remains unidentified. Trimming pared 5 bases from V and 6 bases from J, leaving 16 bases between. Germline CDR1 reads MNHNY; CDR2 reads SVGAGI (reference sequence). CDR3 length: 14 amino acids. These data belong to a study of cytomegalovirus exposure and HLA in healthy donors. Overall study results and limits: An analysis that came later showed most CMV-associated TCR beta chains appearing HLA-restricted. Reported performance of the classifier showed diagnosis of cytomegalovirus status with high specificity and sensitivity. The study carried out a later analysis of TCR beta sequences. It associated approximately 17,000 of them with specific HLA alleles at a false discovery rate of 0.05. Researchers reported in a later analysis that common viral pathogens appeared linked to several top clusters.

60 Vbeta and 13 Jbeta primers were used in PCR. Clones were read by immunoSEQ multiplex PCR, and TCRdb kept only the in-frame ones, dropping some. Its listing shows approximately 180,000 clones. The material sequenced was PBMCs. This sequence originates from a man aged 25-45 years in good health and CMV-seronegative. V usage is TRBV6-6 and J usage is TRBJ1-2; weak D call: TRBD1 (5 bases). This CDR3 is CASSTNGASDGYTF. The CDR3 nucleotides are TGTGCCAGCAGTACTAATGGGGCCTCCGATGGCTACACCTTC.